One T cell receptor (beta chain) is described in this entry. No antigen is known for it. This sample is part of a study of CD8 T cell repertoires and HIV-1 epitope variants. Study in general: T cells were stimulated with Twenty-five Gag and Nef peptides separately. The baseline condition was 1M T cells left uncultured. Notes on the study in general: Beta chains alone show antigen proliferation, not cytokine profile or function. Roughly nine TCR beta clonotypes were antigen-specific, six or seven apparently recognizing autologous or escape variants.

There are 13 residues in the CDR3. V lost 6 bases, J lost 1 base, and 8 bases lay in between. Germline V gene data show CDR1 as SGDLS and CDR2 as YYNGEE. Sequencing was performed with immunoSEQ multiplex PCR; in TCRdb, only in-frame clones are kept and a portion is missing. The sample lists 4,500 to 6,500 clones; more than 60% were seen once. The source of this sequence is a male donor with HIV. The rearrangement joins TRBV9 to TRBJ1-5, with unresolved D. Input material: cultured CD8+ T cells derived from PBMCs. This CDR3 reads CASNEGSNQPQHF. In DNA form, the CDR3 reads TGTGCCAGCAACGAAGGGAGCAATCAGCCCCAGCATTTT.